This T cell receptor beta chain stems from a study of early T cells in non-severe SARS-CoV-2 infection. This clonotype was detected ten times or more. From the 5' RACE reads, TCRdb called clonotypes with MiXCR, one entry per CDR3 protein. The sample includes 70,000 or so distinct CDR3 sequences, 10% of them seen just once. CDR3 length: 14 residues. CDR1 and CDR2 (germline): MNHEY, SMNVEV (reference sequence). V trimming: 6 bases; J trimming: 4 bases; junction bases outside the gene matches: 3. The chain recombines TRBV27 with TRBJ1-6; 7 bases are shared with TRBD1. This sequence was found in an adult who was a healthcare worker with PCR-confirmed SARS-CoV-2 infection or an uninfected control (not recorded which). The specimen comprised whole blood, sampled at baseline. The DNA for the CDR3 is TGTGCCAGCAGCCCGGGACAGTATAATTCACCCCTCCACTTT. This gives the protein CASSPGQYNSPLHF.